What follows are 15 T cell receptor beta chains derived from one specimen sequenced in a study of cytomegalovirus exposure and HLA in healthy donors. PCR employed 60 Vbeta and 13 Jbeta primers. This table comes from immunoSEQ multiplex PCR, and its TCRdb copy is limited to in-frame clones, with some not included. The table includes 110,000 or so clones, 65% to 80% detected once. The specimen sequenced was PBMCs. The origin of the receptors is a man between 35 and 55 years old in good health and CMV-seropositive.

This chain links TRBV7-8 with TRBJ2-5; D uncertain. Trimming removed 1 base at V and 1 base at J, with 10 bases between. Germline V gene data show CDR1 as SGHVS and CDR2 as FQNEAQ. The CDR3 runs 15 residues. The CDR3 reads CASSLEYEVQETQYF. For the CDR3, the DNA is TGTGCCAGCAGCTTAGAGTATGAGGTCCAAGAGACCCAGTACTTC.

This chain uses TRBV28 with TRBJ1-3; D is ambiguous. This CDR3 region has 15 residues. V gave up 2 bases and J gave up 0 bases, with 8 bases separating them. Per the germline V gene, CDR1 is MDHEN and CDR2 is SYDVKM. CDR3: CASSLNAYSGNTIYF. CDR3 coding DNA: TGTGCCAGCAGTTTAAATGCGTACTCTGGAAACACCATATATTTT.

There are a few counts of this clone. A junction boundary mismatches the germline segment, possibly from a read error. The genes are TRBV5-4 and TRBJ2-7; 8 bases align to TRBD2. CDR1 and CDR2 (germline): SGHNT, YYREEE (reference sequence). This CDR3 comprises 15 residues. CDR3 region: CASSPSRGGPQREDF. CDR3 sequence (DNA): TGTGCCAGCAGCCCGTCCCGCGGGGGGCCCCAAAGGGAGGACTTC.

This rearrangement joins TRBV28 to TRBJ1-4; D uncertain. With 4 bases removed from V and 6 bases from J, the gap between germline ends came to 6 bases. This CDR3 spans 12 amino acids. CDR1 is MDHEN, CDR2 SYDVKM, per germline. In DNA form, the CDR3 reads TGTGCCAGCAGTTGGAGGGATGAAAAACTGTTTTTT. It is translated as CASSWRDEKLFF.

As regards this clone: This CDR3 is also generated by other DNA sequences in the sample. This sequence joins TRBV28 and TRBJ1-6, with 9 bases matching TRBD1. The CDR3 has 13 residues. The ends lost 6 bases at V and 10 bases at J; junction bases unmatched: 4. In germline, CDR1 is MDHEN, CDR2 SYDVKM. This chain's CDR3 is CASRRTGGSPLHF. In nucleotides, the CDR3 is TGTGCCAGCAGAAGAACAGGGGGCTCACCCCTCCACTTT.

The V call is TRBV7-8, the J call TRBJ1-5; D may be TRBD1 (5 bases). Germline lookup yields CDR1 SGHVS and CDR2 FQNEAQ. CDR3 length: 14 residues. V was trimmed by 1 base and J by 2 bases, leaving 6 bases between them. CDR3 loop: CASSLVQGNQPQHF. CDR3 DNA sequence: TGTGCCAGCAGCTTAGTACAGGGCAATCAGCCCCAGCATTTT.

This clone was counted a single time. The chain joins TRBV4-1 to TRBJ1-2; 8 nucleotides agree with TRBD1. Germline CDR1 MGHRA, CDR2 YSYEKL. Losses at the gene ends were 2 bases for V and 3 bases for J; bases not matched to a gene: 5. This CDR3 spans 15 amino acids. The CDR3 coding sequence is TGCGCCAGCAGCCAAACACAGGGGGACGACTATGGCTACACCTTC. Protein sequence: CASSQTQGDDYGYTF.

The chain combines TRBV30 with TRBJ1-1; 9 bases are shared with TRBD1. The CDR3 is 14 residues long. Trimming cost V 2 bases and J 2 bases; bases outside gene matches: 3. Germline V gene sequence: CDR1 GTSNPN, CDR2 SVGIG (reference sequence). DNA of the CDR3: TGTGCCTGGAGTCACAGGGGGCTCAACACTGAAGCTTTCTTT. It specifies CAWSHRGLNTEAFF. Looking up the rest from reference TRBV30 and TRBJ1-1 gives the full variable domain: SQTIHQWPATLVQPVGSPLSLECTVEGTSNPNLYWYRQAAGRGLQLLFYSVGIGQISSEVPQNLSASRPQDRQFILSSKKLLLSDSGFYLCAWSHRGLNTEAFFGQGTRLTVV.

The chain's CDR3 is CASSRKTSVGAASTDTQYF. Written as DNA, the CDR3 is TGCGCCAGCAGCCGGAAGACTAGCGTGGGGGCGGCGAGCACAGATACGCAGTATTTT. The chain couples TRBV5-1 to TRBJ2-3; 8 nucleotides match TRBD2. CDR3 size: 19 residues. The germline CDR1 and CDR2 sequences are SGHRS and YFSETQ. The V and J ends lost 4 bases and 0 bases, in that order; junction bases with no gene match: 16. Combining the CDR3 with reference TRBV5-1 and TRBJ2-3 gives the whole variable domain KAGVTQTPRYLIKTRGQQVTLSCSPISGHRSVSWYQQTPGQGLQFLFEYFSETQRNKGNFPGRFSGRQFSNSRSEMNVSTLELGDSALYLCASSRKTSVGAASTDTQYFGPGTRLTVL.

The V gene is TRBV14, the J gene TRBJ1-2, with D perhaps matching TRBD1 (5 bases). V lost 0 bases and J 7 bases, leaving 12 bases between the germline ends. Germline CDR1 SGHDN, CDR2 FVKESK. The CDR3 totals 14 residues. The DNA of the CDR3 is TGTGCCAGCAGCCAAGAAAACCGGGGGGGTGGCTACACCTTC. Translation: CASSQENRGGGYTF.

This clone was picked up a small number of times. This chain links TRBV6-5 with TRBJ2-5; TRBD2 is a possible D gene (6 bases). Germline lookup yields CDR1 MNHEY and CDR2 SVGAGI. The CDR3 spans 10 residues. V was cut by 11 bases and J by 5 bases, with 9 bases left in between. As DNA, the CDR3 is TGTGCCGCGGGGAGGGAGACCCAGTACTTC. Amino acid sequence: CAAGRETQYF.

The CDR3 here is CASSSDRGRSPVEKLFF. CDR3 bases: TGTGCCAGCAGCAGTGACCGAGGTCGTTCTCCCGTCGAAAAACTGTTTTTT. V gene TRBV25-1 combines with J gene TRBJ1-4; D ambiguous. The CDR3 is made up of 17 amino acids. With 6 bases removed from V and 8 bases from J, the gap between germline ends came to 25 bases. Germline V gene sequence: CDR1 MGHDK, CDR2 SYGVNS.

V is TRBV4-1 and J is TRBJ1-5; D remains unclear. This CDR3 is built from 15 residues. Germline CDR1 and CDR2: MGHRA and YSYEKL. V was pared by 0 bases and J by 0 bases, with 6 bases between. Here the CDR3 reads CASSQDRVSNQPQHF. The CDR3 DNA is TGCGCCAGCAGCCAAGACCGGGTTAGCAATCAGCCCCAGCATTTT.

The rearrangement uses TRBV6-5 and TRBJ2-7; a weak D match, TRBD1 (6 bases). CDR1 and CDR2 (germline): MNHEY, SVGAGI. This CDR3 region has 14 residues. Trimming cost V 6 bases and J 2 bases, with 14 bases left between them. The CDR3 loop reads CASRVDRQAYEQYF. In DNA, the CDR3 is TGTGCCAGCAGAGTAGACAGGCAGGCCTACGAGCAGTACTTC.

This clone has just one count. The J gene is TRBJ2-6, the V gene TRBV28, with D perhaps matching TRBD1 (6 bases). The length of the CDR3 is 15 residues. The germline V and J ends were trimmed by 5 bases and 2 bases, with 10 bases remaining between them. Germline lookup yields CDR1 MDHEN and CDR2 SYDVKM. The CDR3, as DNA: TGTGCCAGCAGTCCTTGGACAGCTGGGGCCAACGTCCTGACTTTC. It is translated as CASSPWTAGANVLTF.